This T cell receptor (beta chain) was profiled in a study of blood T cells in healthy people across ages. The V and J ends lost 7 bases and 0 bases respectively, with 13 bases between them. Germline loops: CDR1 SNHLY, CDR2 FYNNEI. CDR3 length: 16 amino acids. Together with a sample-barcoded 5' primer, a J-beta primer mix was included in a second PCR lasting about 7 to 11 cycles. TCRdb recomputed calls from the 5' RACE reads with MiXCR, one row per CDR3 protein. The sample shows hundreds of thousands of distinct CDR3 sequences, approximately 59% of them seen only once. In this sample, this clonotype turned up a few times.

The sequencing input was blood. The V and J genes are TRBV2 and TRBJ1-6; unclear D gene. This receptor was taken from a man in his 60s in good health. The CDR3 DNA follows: TGTGCCAGCACCGTGACGGAGAGCTCCTATAATTCACCCCTCCACTTT. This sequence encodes CASTVTESSYNSPLHF.